A single sample gave rise to the 18 T cell receptor beta chains below, sequenced in a study of blood T cell repertoires in COVID-19. TCRdb's table, derived via immunoSEQ multiplex PCR, lists solely in-frame clones and lacks some. The repertoire has more than 70,000 clones, 90% of them found once; the top ten carry less than 0.8%. The sequenced material came from peripheral blood. Receptors were obtained from a woman aged 80 or older with acute or convalescent COVID-19.

The genes are TRBV4-1 and TRBJ2-3; 10 bases are shared with TRBD2. Looked up from germline, CDR1 is MGHRA and CDR2 is YSYEKL. The CDR3 consists of 14 residues. V trimming: 0 bases; J trimming: 12 bases; junction bases outside the gene matches: 6. CDR3 loop: CASSQDPSGRYQYF. In DNA form, the CDR3 reads TGCGCCAGCAGCCAAGACCCTAGCGGGAGATATCAGTATTTT.

A single count supports this clone. The J gene is TRBJ2-5, the V gene TRBV6-4, with TRBD2 matching over 12 bases. Losses at the gene ends were 10 bases for V and 0 bases for J; bases not matched to a gene: 3. Per germline, CDR1 MRHNA and CDR2 SNTAGT. CDR3 size: 14 residues. The CDR3 DNA reads as TGTGCCACGTGGACTAGCGGGGACCAAGAGACCCAGTACTTC. This codes for CATWTSGDQETQYF.

This chain uses TRBV2 with TRBJ1-3; D unclear. Germline lookup yields CDR1 SNHLY and CDR2 FYNNEI. The CDR3 is 13 amino acids. Deletions cut 5 bases from V and 0 bases from J, with 5 bases between. The DNA for the CDR3 is TGTGCCAGCAGTCGGGGCTCTGGAAACACCATATATTTT. Its translation is CASSRGSGNTIYF.

The chain employs TRBV6-2 or TRBV6-3 and TRBJ1-1; D ambiguous. The V end lost 2 bases, the J end lost 5 bases, and 12 bases lay between the germline ends. This CDR3 spans 14 amino acids. Germline values: CDR1 MNHEY, CDR2 SVGEGT. Here the CDR3 reads CASSYLVVTTEAFF. In DNA form, the CDR3 reads TGTGCCAGCAGTTACCTGGTCGTTACAACTGAAGCTTTCTTT.

The chain has TRBV5-1 and TRBJ2-3; tentatively, D is TRBD1 (5 bases). The germline gives CDR1 SGHRS, CDR2 YFSETQ. The CDR3 sequence is 15 residues long. V was shortened by 0 bases and J by 6 bases, with 14 bases between the two germline ends. The CDR3 DNA reads as TGCGCCAGCAGCTTGGGAGGACAAAGGGCGGATACGCAGTATTTT. Translating it yields CASSLGGQRADTQYF.

The chain uses TRBV9 and TRBJ2-1, with a weak D call TRBD1 (6 bases). Germline CDR1 reads SGDLS; CDR2 reads YYNGEE. The CDR3 contains 14 residues. V shed 0 bases and J shed 10 bases, with 14 bases lying between them. The CDR3 loop reads CASSVDGTRVEQFF. The DNA for the CDR3 is TGTGCCAGCAGCGTAGACGGGACAAGGGTCGAGCAGTTCTTC. Based on the CDR3 plus reference TRBV9 and TRBJ2-1, the full variable domain is DSGVTQTPKHLITATGQRVTLRCSPRSGDLSVYWYQQSLDQGLQFLIQYYNGEERAKGNILERFSAQQFPDLHSELNLSSLELGDSALYFCASSVDGTRVEQFFGPGTRLTVL.

This chain joins TRBV5-1 and TRBJ1-4, with 10 bases lining up with TRBD1. The CDR3 loop spans 16 amino acids. Germline loops: CDR1 SGHRS, CDR2 YFSETQ. Trimming cost V 2 bases and J 1 base; bases outside gene matches: 2. The CDR3 loop is CASSFDRGRTNEKLFF. CDR3 bases: TGCGCCAGCAGCTTCGACAGGGGGCGAACTAATGAAAAACTGTTTTTT.

Only a few counts were recorded for this clone. CDR3 in DNA: TGCGCCAGCAGCTTGGGACTAGCGGGGGGCCTCACAGATACGCAGTATTTT. Amino acids: CASSLGLAGGLTDTQYF. The chain combines TRBV5-1 with TRBJ2-3; 13 positions agree with TRBD2. This CDR3 contains 17 residues. V was clipped by 0 bases and J by 2 bases; unmatched bases: 3. CDR1 and CDR2 (germline): SGHRS, YFSETQ. The full variable domain, its missing parts supplied by reference TRBV5-1 and TRBJ2-3, is KAGVTQTPRYLIKTRGQQVTLSCSPISGHRSVSWYQQTPGQGLQFLFEYFSETQRNKGNFPGRFSGRQFSNSRSEMNVSTLELGDSALYLCASSLGLAGGLTDTQYFGPGTRLTVL.

The CDR3, as DNA: TGTGCCAGCAGCGGGACAGCCAATCAGCCCCAGCATTTT. This sequence encodes CASSGTANQPQHF. This sequence joins TRBV27 and TRBJ1-5, with TRBD1 matching over 7 bases. V lost 6 bases and J lost 3; bases outside the gene matches: 2. The length of the CDR3 is 13 residues. The V gene's germline CDR1 is MNHEY and CDR2 SMNVEV (reference sequence).

V usage is TRBV25-1 and J usage is TRBJ2-2; 7 nucleotides agree with TRBD2. Germline loops: CDR1 MGHDK, CDR2 SYGVNS. V trimming: 7 bases; J trimming: 6 bases; junction bases outside the gene matches: 5. The CDR3 contains 13 residues. Here the CDR3 DNA reads TGTGCCAGCACTACGGGGGGACCCGGGGAGCTGTTTTTT. Translating it yields CASTTGGPGELFF.

Details on this clone: The junction shows a germline mismatch at one end, possibly a read error. CDR3 loop: CASSQGKGASSF. The CDR3 DNA sequence: TGTGCCAGCAGCCAAGGGAAGGGGGCGTCCTCGTTC. V usage is TRBV3-1 (or the pseudogene TRBV3-2) and J usage is TRBJ2-7; 7 nucleotides agree with TRBD1. Germline assignment: CDR1 LGHDT and CDR2 YNNKEL (reference sequence). The CDR3 has 12 residues.

The chain joins TRBV18 to TRBJ1-1; TRBD1 is a possible D gene (6 bases). CDR1 KGHSH and CDR2 LQKENI come from the germline V gene. The CDR3 has 15 amino acids. V lost 3 bases to trimming and J lost 3 bases, with 14 bases between them. As DNA, the CDR3 is TGTGCCAGCTCACCCTCGACAGGTCGCGACACTGAAGCTTTCTTT. It codes for CASSPSTGRDTEAFF.

This clone was picked up one time. The J gene is TRBJ1-2, the V gene TRBV28, with unresolved D. With 6 bases removed from V and 4 bases from J, the gap between germline ends came to 12 bases. CDR3 size: 13 residues. Germline V gene data show CDR1 as MDHEN and CDR2 as SYDVKM. DNA of the CDR3: TGTGCCAGCAGGCGAGGGATAAGCTATGGCTACACCTTC. Amino acid sequence: CASRRGISYGYTF.

Concerning this clone: This sample includes further DNA sequences coding for the same CDR3. The CDR3 DNA sequence: TGCGCCAGCAGCTTGGGTCAGGGTGGAAACACCATATATTTT. It specifies CASSLGQGGNTIYF. The chain recombines TRBV5-1 with TRBJ1-3, with a possible D match to TRBD1 (5 bases). The V and J ends lost 0 bases and 3 bases respectively, with 7 bases between them. The CDR3 loop spans 14 amino acids. Germline assignment: CDR1 SGHRS and CDR2 YFSETQ.

Comments on this clone: The junction and the germline gene differ at one end; a read error may be behind it. The rearrangement uses TRBV6-5 and TRBJ2-7, with 7 bases lining up with TRBD1. Per the germline V gene, CDR1 is MNHEY and CDR2 is SVGAGI. The CDR3 has 14 residues. The CDR3, as DNA: TGTGCCAGCAGTAACTCGGACAGGAGCTACGAGCAGTACTTC. This translates into CASSNSDRSYEQYF.

The rearrangement links TRBV7-9 to TRBJ2-7; D is unresolved. Germline values: CDR1 SEHNR, CDR2 FQNEAQ (reference sequence). The V gene lost 8 bases and the J gene lost 0 bases, with 14 bases spanning the gap. The CDR3 runs to 14 residues. CDR3 nucleotides: TGTGCCAGCTCACACCTTAGGAGCTCCTACGAGCAGTACTTC. Translation gives CASSHLRSSYEQYF.

The chain carries TRBV2 and TRBJ2-5, with 7 bases aligning to TRBD1. Germline CDR1 and CDR2: SNHLY and FYNNEI. J gave up 5 bases and V 4 bases, and 7 bases lay outside the gene matches. The CDR3 extends over 14 amino acids. The CDR3 DNA follows: TGTGCCAGCAGTGGGCAACAGGGGATTGAGACCCAGTACTTC. Translated: CASSGQQGIETQYF. Combining the CDR3 with reference TRBV2 and TRBJ2-5 gives the whole variable domain EPEVTQTPSHQVTQMGQEVILRCVPISNHLYFYWYRQILGQKVEFLVSFYNNEISEKSEIFDDQFSVERPDGSNFTLKIRSTKLEDSAMYFCASSGQQGIETQYFGPGTRLLVL.

The chain carries TRBV12-3 or TRBV12-4 and TRBJ1-4, with TRBD1 matching over 7 bases. The CDR3 contains 13 residues. The trim removed 6 bases at V and 3 bases at J, leaving 1 base unmatched. This CDR3 reads CASRTGSNEKLFF. CDR3 nucleotide sequence: TGTGCCAGCAGGACAGGGTCTAATGAAAAACTGTTTTTT.